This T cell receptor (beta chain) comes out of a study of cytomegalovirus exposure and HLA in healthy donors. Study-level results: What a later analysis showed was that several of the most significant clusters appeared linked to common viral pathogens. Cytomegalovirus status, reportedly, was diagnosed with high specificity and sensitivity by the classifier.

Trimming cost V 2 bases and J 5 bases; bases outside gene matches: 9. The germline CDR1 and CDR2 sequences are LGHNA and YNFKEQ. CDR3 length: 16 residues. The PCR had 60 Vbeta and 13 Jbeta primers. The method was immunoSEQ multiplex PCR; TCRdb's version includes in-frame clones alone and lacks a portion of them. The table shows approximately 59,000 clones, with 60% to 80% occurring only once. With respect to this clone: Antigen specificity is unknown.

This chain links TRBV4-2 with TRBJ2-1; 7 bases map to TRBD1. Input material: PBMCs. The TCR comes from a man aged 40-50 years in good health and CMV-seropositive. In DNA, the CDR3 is TGTGCCAGCAGCCAATTTACAGGGGAAGGGAACAATGAGCAGTTCTTC. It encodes CASSQFTGEGNNEQFF.